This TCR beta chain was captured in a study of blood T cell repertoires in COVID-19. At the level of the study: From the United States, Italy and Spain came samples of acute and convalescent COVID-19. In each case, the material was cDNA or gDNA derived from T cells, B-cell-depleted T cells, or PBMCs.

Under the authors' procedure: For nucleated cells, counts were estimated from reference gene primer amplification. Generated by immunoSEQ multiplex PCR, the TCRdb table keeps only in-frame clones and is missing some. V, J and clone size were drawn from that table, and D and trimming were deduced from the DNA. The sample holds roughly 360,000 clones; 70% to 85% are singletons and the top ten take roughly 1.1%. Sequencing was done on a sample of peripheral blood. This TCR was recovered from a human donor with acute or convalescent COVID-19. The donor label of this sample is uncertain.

For the CDR3, the DNA is TGTGCCAGCAGTGAAGCAAGGGCGGGCAATGAGCAGTTCTTC. It translates to CASSEARAGNEQFF. The chain links TRBV6-1 to TRBJ2-1; D perhaps matches TRBD2 (5 bases). Trimming pared 0 bases from V and 6 bases from J, leaving 9 bases between. Germline CDR1 MNHNS, CDR2 SASEGT. The CDR3 runs 14 residues.